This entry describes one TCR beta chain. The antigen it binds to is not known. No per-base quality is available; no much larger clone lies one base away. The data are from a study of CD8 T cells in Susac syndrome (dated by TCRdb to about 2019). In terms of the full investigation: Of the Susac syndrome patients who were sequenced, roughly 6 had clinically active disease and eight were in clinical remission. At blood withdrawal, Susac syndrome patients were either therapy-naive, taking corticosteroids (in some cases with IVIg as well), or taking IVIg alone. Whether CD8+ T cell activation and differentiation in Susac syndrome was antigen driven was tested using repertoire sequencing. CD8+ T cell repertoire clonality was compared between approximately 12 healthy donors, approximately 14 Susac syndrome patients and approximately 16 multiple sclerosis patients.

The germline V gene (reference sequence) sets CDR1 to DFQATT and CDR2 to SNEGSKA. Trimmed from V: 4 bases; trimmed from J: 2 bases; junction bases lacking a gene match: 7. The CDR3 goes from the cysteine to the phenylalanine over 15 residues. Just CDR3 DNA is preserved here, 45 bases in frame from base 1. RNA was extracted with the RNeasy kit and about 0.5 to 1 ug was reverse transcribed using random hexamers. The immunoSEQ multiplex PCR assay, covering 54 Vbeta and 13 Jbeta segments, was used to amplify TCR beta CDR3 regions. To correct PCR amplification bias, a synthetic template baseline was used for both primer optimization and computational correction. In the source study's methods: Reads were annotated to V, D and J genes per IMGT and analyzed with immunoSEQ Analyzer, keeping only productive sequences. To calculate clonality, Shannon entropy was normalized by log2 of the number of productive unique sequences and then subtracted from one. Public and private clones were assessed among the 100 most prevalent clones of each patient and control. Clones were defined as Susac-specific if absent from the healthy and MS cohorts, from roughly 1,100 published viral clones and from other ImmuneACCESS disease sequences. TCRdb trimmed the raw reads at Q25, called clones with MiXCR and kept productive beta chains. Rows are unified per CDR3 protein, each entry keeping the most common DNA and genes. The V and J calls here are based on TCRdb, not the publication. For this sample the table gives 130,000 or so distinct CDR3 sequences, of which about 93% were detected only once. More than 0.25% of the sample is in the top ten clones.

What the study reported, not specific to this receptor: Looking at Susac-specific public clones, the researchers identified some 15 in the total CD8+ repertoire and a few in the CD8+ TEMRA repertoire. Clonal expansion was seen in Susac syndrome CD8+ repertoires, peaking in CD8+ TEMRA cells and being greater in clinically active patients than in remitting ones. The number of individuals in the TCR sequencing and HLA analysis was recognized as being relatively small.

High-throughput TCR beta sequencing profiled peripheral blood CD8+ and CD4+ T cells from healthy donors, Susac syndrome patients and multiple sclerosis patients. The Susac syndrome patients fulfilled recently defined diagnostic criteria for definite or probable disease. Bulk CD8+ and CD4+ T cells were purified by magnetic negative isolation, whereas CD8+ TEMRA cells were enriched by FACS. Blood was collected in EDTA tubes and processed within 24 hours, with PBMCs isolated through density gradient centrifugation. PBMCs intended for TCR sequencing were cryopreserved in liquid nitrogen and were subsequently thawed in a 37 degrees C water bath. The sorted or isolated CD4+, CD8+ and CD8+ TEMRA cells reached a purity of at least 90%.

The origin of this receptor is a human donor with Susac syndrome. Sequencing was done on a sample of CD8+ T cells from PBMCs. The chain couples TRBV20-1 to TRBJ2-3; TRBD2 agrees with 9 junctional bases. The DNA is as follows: TGCAGTGCTACCAAGACTAGCGGAAACACAGATACGCAGTATTTT. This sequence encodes CSATKTSGNTDTQYF.